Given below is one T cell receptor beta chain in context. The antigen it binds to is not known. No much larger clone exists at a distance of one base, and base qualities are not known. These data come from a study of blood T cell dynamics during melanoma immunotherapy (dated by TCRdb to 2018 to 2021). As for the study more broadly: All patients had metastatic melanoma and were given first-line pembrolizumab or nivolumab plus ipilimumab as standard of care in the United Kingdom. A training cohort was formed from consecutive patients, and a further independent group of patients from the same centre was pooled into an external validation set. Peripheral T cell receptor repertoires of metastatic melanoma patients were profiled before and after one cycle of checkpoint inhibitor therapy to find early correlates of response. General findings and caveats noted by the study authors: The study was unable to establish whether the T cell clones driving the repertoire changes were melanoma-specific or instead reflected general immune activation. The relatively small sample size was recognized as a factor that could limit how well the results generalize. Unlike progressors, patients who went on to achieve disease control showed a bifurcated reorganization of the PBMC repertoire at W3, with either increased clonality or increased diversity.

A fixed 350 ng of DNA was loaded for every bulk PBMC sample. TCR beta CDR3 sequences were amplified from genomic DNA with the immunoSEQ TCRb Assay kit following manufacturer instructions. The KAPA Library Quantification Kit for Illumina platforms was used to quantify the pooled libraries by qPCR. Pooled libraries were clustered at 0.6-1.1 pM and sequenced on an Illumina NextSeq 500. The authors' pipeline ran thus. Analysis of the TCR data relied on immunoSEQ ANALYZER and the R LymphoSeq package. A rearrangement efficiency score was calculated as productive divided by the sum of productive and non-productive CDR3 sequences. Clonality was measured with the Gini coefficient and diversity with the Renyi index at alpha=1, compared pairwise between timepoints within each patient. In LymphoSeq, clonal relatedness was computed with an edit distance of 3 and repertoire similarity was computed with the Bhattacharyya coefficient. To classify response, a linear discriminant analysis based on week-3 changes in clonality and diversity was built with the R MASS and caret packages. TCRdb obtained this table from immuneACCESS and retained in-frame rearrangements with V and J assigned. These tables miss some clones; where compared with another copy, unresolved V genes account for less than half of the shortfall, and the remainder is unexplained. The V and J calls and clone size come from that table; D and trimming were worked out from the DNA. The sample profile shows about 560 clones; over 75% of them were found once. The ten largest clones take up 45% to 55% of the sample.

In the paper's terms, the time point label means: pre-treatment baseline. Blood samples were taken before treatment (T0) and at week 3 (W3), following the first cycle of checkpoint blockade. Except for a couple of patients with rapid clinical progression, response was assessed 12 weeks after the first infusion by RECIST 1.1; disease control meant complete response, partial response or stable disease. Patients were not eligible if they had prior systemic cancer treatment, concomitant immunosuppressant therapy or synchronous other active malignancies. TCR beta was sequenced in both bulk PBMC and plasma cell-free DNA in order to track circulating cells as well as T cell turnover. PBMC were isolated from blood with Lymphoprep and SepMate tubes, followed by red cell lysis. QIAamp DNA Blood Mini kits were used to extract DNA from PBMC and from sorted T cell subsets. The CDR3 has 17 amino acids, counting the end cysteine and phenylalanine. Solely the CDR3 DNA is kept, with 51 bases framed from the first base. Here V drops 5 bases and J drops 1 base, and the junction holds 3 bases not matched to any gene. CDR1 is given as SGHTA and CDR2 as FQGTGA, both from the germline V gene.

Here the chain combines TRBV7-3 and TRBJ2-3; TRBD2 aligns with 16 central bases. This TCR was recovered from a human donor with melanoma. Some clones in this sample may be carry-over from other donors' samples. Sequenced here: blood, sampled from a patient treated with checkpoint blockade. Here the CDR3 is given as CASSAGTSGGGTDTQYF. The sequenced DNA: TGTGCCAGCAGCGCAGGGACTAGCGGGGGGGGCACAGATACGCAGTATTTT.